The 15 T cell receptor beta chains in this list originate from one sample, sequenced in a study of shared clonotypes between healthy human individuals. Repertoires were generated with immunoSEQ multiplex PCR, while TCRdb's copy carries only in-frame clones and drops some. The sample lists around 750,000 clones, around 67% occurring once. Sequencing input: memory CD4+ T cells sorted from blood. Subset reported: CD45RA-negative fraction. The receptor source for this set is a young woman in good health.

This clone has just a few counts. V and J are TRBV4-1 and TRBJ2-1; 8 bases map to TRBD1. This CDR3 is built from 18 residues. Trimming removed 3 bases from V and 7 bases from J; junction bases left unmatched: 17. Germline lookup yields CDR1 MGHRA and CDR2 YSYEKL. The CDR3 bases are TGCGCCAGCAGCCAGGAGACAGGGGCCGCCCTGAGGGGGAATGAGCAGTTCTTC. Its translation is CASSQETGAALRGNEQFF.

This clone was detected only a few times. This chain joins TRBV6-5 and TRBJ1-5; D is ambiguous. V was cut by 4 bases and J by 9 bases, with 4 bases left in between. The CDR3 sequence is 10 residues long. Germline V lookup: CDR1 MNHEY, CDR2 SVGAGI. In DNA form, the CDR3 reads TGTGCCAGCAGTTGGGCGCCCCAGCATTTT. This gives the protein CASSWAPQHF.

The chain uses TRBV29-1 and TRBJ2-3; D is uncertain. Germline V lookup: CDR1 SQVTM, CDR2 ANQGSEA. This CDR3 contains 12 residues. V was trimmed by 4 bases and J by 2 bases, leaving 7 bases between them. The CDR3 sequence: CSVGHATDTQYF. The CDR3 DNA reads TGCAGCGTTGGACACGCCACAGATACGCAGTATTTT.

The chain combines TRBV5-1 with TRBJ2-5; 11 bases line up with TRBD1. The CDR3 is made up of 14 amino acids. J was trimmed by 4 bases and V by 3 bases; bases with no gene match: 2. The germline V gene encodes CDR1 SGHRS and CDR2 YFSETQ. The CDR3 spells CASSWGQGGETQYF. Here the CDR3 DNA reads TGCGCCAGCAGCTGGGGACAGGGGGGAGAGACCCAGTACTTC. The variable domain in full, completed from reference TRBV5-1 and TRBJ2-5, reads KAGVTQTPRYLIKTRGQQVTLSCSPISGHRSVSWYQQTPGQGLQFLFEYFSETQRNKGNFPGRFSGRQFSNSRSEMNVSTLELGDSALYLCASSWGQGGETQYFGPGTRLLVL.

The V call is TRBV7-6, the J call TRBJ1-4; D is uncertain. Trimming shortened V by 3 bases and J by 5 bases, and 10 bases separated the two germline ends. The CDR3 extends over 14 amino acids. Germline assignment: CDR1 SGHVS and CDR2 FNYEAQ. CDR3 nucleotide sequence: TGTGCCAGCAGCTTGAGTCAGCTGAATGAAAAACTGTTTTTT. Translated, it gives CASSLSQLNEKLFF.

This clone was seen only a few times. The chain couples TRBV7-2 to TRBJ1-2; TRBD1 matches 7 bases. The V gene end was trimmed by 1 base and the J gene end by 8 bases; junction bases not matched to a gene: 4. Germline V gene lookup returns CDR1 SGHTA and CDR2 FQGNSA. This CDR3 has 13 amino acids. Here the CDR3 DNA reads TGTGCCAGCAGCTTAGGACAGGGTTGGGGCTACACCTTC. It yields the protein CASSLGQGWGYTF.

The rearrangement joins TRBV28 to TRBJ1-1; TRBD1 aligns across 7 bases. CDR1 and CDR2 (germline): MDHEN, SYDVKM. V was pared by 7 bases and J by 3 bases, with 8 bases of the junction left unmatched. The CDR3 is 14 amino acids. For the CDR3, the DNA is TGTGCCAGCAACGCACAAGACAGGGACACTGAAGCTTTCTTT. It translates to CASNAQDRDTEAFF.

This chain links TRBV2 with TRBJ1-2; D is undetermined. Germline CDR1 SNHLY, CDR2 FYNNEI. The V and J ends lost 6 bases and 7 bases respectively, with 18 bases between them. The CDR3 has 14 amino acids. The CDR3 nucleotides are TGTGCCAGCAGGACACCCCAAGGAGTCCTTGGCTACACCTTC. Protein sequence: CASRTPQGVLGYTF.

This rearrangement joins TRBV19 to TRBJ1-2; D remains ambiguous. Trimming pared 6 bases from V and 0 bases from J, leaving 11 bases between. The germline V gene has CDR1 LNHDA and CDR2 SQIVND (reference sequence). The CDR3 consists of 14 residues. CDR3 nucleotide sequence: TGTGCCAGTAGGGCCGGGGTCTCTAACTATGGCTACACCTTC. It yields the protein CASRAGVSNYGYTF.

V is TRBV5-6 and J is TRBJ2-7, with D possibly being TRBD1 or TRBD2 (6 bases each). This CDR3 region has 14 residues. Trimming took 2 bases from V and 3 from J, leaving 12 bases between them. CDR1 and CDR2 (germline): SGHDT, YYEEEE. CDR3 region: CASSLWGARYEQYF. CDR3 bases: TGTGCCAGCAGCTTATGGGGGGCCCGCTACGAGCAGTACTTC.

The CDR3 region has the DNA TGCGCCAGCAGCCAACATGGACTAGTTACAGATACGCAGTATTTT. Protein sequence: CASSQHGLVTDTQYF. The chain uses TRBV4-1 and TRBJ2-3; TRBD2 matches at 7 bases. The trim removed 2 bases at V and 3 bases at J, leaving 5 bases unmatched. This CDR3 is built from 15 residues. Per the germline V gene, CDR1 is MGHRA and CDR2 is YSYEKL.

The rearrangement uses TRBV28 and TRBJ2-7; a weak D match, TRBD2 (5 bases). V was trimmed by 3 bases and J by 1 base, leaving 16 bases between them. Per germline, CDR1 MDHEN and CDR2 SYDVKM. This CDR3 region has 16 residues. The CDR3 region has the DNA TGTGCCAGCAGTTTGGATTCGACCCGAGGGTCCTACGAGCAGTACTTC. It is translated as CASSLDSTRGSYEQYF.

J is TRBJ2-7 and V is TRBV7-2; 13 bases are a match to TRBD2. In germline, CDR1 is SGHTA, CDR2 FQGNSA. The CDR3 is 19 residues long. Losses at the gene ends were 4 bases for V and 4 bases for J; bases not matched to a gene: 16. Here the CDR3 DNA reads TGTGCCAGCAGCTCAAGGACTAGCGGGAGTATCCCATCTGAGTACGAGCAGTACTTC. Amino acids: CASSSRTSGSIPSEYEQYF.

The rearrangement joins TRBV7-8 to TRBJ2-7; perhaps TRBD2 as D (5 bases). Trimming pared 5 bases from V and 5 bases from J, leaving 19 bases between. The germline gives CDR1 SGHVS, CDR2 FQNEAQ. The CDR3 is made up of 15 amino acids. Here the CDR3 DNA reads TGTGCCAGCAGCCTTCCCCAGTCGGGGAATGACGAGCAGTACTTC. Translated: CASSLPQSGNDEQYF.

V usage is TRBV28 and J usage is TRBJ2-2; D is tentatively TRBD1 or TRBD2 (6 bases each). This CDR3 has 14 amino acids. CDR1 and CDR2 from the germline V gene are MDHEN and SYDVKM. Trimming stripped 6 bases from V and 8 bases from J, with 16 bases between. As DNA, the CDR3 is TGTGCCAGCAGATTTATGGGGGGCCTTGGGGAGCTGTTTTTT. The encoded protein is CASRFMGGLGELFF.